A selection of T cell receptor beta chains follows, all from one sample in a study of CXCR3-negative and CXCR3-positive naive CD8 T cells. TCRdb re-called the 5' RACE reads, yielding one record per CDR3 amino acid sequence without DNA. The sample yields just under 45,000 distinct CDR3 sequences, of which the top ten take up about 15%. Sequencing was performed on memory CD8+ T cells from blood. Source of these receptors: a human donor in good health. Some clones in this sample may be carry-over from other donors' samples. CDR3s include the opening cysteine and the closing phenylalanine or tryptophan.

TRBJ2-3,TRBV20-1,CSARVDGRDFTTDTQYF
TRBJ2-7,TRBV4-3,CASSQTRAGTLYEQYF
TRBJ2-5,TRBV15,CATSTGTSGGLQETQYF
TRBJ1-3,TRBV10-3,CAISESDLHTIYF
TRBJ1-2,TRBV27,CASSFGGANYGYTF
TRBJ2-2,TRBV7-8,CASSFTPGTVTGELFF
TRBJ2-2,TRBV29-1,CSVGGQGGSTGELFF
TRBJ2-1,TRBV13,CASSSTHYNEQFF
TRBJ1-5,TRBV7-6,CASSLDQMRPQHF
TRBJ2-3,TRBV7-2,CASSLTGAYTDTQYF
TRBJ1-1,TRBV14,CASSQEGAGFTEAFF
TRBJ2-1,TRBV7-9,CASSQTYQGDNEQFF
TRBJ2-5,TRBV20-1,CSAREPVAQETQYF
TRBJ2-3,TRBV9,CASSVAGTSADTQYF
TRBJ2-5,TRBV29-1,CSVDSPGETETQYF
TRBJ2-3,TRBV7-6,CASRLAGDGDTQYF
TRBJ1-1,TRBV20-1,CSARDPPDTGDEAFF
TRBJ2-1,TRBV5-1,CASSLADSGVSDRQFF
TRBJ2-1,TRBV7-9,CASSPQGPPGLEQFF
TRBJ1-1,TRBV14,CASSYGTGGTEAFF
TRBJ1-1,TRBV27,CASSPSTGATEAFF
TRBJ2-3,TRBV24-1,CATSDPGGITDTQYF
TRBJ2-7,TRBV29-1,CSATGTSFSYEQYF
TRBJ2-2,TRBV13,CASSAPGELFF
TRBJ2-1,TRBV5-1,CASSPGVEQFF
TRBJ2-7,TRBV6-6,CASSHQGNGYEQYF
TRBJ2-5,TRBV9,CASSVGSKETQYF
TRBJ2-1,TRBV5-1,CASSADRGPGNEQFF
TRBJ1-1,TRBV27,CASSSGGVKAFF